Following are 31 T cell receptor beta chains from one sample sequenced in a study of cytomegalovirus exposure and HLA in healthy donors. Both 60 Vbeta primers and 13 Jbeta primers went into the PCR. Generated by immunoSEQ multiplex PCR, the TCRdb table keeps only in-frame clones and is missing some. The sample contains 35,000 to 40,000 clones, just under 75% of which appear only once. Input material: PBMCs. The receptor set was obtained from a man aged 25 to 40 in good health and CMV-seronegative.

This clone was detected once. The chain uses TRBV28 and TRBJ1-4; D gene ambiguous. V lost 6 bases to trimming and J lost 5 bases, with 7 bases between them. The CDR3 loop spans 12 amino acids. The germline V gene has CDR1 MDHEN and CDR2 SYDVKM. CDR3 coding DNA: TGTGCCAGCAGGACACTGAATGAAAAACTGTTTTTT. Residues: CASRTLNEKLFF.

This clone was counted once. The J gene is TRBJ1-3, the V gene TRBV19; D remains unclear. Deletions cut 6 bases from V and 0 bases from J, with 12 bases between. The V gene's germline CDR1 is LNHDA and CDR2 SQIVND (reference sequence). The CDR3 consists of 15 residues. The CDR3 region has the DNA TGTGCCAGTAGAGACATCTTGAGCTCTGGAAACACCATATATTTT. Translating it yields CASRDILSSGNTIYF. The full variable domain, its missing parts supplied by reference TRBV19 and TRBJ1-3, is DGGITQSPKYLFRKEGQNVTLSCEQNLNHDAMYWYRQDPGQGLRLIYYSQIVNDFQKGDIAEGYSVSREKKESFPLTVTSAQKNPTAFYLCASRDILSSGNTIYFGEGSWLTVV.

V usage is TRBV6-4 and J usage is TRBJ2-5; 9 nucleotides match TRBD1. The CDR3 loop spans 13 amino acids. V trimming: 6 bases; J trimming: 7 bases; junction bases outside the gene matches: 6. Germline CDR1 is MRHNA and CDR2 is SNTAGT. The CDR3 nucleotides read TGTGCCAGCAGGGTTGGGACAGGGTCGACCCAGTACTTC. Translated: CASRVGTGSTQYF.

The gene calls are TRBV5-5 and TRBJ2-5; 8 positions agree with TRBD2. V was clipped by 4 bases and J by 2 bases; unmatched bases: 16. The CDR3 has 18 residues. The V gene's germline CDR1 is SGHKS and CDR2 YYEKEE (reference sequence). For the CDR3, the DNA is TGTGCCAGCAGCCTCACCGGACTAGCTGTTGGTAATCAAGAGACCCAGTACTTC. Encoded protein: CASSLTGLAVGNQETQYF. Looking up the rest from reference TRBV5-5 and TRBJ2-5 gives the full variable domain: DAGVTQSPTHLIKTRGQQVTLRCSPISGHKSVSWYQQVLGQGPQFIFQYYEKEERGRGNFPDRFSARQFPNYSSELNVNALLLGDSALYLCASSLTGLAVGNQETQYFGPGTRLLVL.

This rearrangement joins TRBV9 to TRBJ2-3; D is possibly TRBD2 (5 bases). This CDR3 region has 17 residues. Between the trimmed V and J ends, which lost 0 bases and 4 bases, there was a span of 18 bases. Per germline, CDR1 SGDLS and CDR2 YYNGEE. CDR3 sequence reads: CASSVEDSGSRSDTQYF. CDR3 coding DNA: TGTGCCAGCAGCGTAGAAGATTCGGGATCAAGATCAGATACGCAGTATTTT.

This rearrangement joins TRBV28 to TRBJ1-1; D remains ambiguous. Germline values: CDR1 MDHEN, CDR2 SYDVKM. The CDR3 spans 11 residues. V was clipped by 2 bases and J by 11 bases, with 9 bases between them. The CDR3 DNA is TGTGCCAGCAGTTTAACCCAGGTGGCTTTCTTT. This translates into CASSLTQVAFF.

The gene calls are TRBV10-1 and TRBJ2-1, with D maybe TRBD1 (5 bases). Trimming stripped 0 bases from V and 2 bases from J, with 11 bases between. Germline V gene lookup returns CDR1 WNHNN and CDR2 SYGVQD (reference sequence). CDR3 size: 16 residues. The DNA of the CDR3 is TGCGCCAGCAGTGAGTCTTTGGGGCCCCCCTACAATGAGCAGTTCTTC. Residues: CASSESLGPPYNEQFF.

This clone was seen only once. The chain links TRBV25-1 to TRBJ2-1, with a possible D match to TRBD2 (6 bases). The V gene lost 4 bases and the J gene lost 0 bases, with 7 bases spanning the gap. The CDR3 length is 14 residues. Germline loops: CDR1 MGHDK, CDR2 SYGVNS. The DNA for the CDR3 is TGTGCCAGCAGTGCGCGGGACTCCTACAATGAGCAGTTCTTC. It is translated as CASSARDSYNEQFF. Based on the CDR3 plus reference TRBV25-1 and TRBJ2-1, the full variable domain is EADIYQTPRYLVIGTGKKITLECSQTMGHDKMYWYQQDPGMELHLIHYSYGVNSTEKGDLSSESTVSRIRTEHFPLTLESARPSHTSQYLCASSARDSYNEQFFGPGTRLTVL.

This clone was observed a handful of times. The chain joins TRBV5-1 to TRBJ1-1; 9 nucleotides line up with TRBD1. This CDR3 is 14 amino acids long. Trimming removed 4 bases from V and 4 bases from J; junction bases left unmatched: 5. Germline CDR1 SGHRS, CDR2 YFSETQ. The CDR3 region is CASSTGQGITEAFF. CDR3 nucleotides: TGCGCCAGCAGCACGGGACAGGGAATCACTGAAGCTTTCTTT. Together with reference TRBV5-1 and TRBJ1-1, the CDR3 gives the full variable domain: KAGVTQTPRYLIKTRGQQVTLSCSPISGHRSVSWYQQTPGQGLQFLFEYFSETQRNKGNFPGRFSGRQFSNSRSEMNVSTLELGDSALYLCASSTGQGITEAFFGQGTRLTVV.

A few counts support this clone. The chain is built from TRBV5-4 and TRBJ2-7; TRBD2 might be the D (6 bases). This CDR3 has 16 amino acids. Germline V gives CDR1 SGHNT, CDR2 YYREEE (reference sequence). Trimming shortened V by 2 bases and J by 6 bases, and 21 bases separated the two germline ends. Written as DNA, the CDR3 is TGTGCCAGCAGCTTCGGAGGGGCCCCCATTTTAGGCGAGCAGTACTTC. It is translated as CASSFGGAPILGEQYF.

The chain joins TRBV21-1 to TRBJ2-3; TRBD1 is the table's D call and was not checked against the DNA. TRBV21-1 is labeled a pseudogene. There are 17 residues in the CDR3. The CDR3 DNA reads as TGTGCCAGCAGCAAAAAGGGGAGGACAGGGGGCACAGATACGCAGTATTTT. Translation gives CASSKKGRTGGTDTQYF.

This clone showed up just a few times. This sequence joins TRBV28 and TRBJ2-7, with 10 bases aligning to TRBD1. Trimming at V came to 4 bases and at J to 5 bases, leaving 5 bases not matched to a gene. Germline assignment: CDR1 MDHEN and CDR2 SYDVKM. This CDR3 has 14 amino acids. The CDR3 region is CASSSRDRGHEQYF. CDR3 DNA: TGTGCCAGCAGTTCGAGGGACAGGGGCCACGAGCAGTACTTC.

This clone turned up a few times. The gene calls are TRBV5-5 and TRBJ2-1; 7 nucleotides agree with TRBD1. J gave up 6 bases and V 2 bases, and 11 bases lay outside the gene matches. Germline CDR1 and CDR2: SGHKS and YYEKEE (reference sequence). This CDR3 contains 16 residues. CDR3 bases: TGTGCCAGCAGCTTCACAGACAGGGTTTTGTTCAATGAGCAGTTCTTC. It specifies CASSFTDRVLFNEQFF.

The chain is built from TRBV19 and TRBJ2-1; the D gene is possibly TRBD1 (6 bases). Germline V CDR1 and CDR2: LNHDA, SQIVND (reference sequence). The CDR3 has 14 amino acids. V was trimmed by 6 bases and J by 3 bases, leaving 12 bases between them. Here the CDR3 reads CASSILQGYNEQFF. In nucleotides, the CDR3 is TGTGCCAGTAGCATTCTACAGGGCTACAATGAGCAGTTCTTC.

The V and J genes are TRBV19 and TRBJ2-3, with 7 nucleotides matching TRBD1. The germline gives CDR1 LNHDA, CDR2 SQIVND (reference sequence). The CDR3 is 11 amino acids. CDR3 protein: CVTTGAGTQYF. CDR3 bases: TGTGTCACTACAGGGGCCGGTACGCAGTATTTT.

The V call is TRBV6-5, the J call TRBJ2-1; 8 nucleotides line up with TRBD2. Germline V gives CDR1 MNHEY, CDR2 SVGAGI. Trimming removed 6 bases from V and 12 bases from J; junction bases left unmatched: 7. CDR3 length: 12 amino acids. CDR3 residues: CASSIPGGAQFF. CDR3 coding DNA: TGTGCCAGCAGCATCCCGGGAGGGGCGCAGTTCTTC.

The V gene is TRBV4-1, the J gene TRBJ1-2; D is perhaps TRBD1 (6 bases). Trimming cost V 6 bases and J 4 bases, with 21 bases left between them. Germline values: CDR1 MGHRA, CDR2 YSYEKL. The CDR3 runs 16 residues. CDR3 sequence (DNA): TGCGCCAGCAGGGTGGGGGAGGGGGATAGATCCTATGGCTACACCTTC. Translation: CASRVGEGDRSYGYTF.

The chain uses TRBV28 and TRBJ1-6; D remains ambiguous. The V and J ends lost 8 bases and 7 bases respectively, with 12 bases between them. Looked up from germline, CDR1 is MDHEN and CDR2 is SYDVKM. This CDR3 spans 13 amino acids. The CDR3 DNA is TGTGCCAGCGGCGGGGTCGTGAATTCACCCCTCCACTTT. It yields the protein CASGGVVNSPLHF.

V usage is TRBV7-6 and J usage is TRBJ2-7; 7 nucleotides line up with TRBD1. This CDR3 comprises 12 residues. With V trimmed by 4 bases and J by 6 bases, 3 bases remained unmatched. CDR1 and CDR2 from the germline V gene are SGHVS and FNYEAQ. In DNA form, the CDR3 reads TGTGCCAGCAGCTCTACAGGGGTCGAGCAGTACTTC. As protein: CASSSTGVEQYF.

The chain is built from TRBV12-2 and TRBJ2-3; the table assigns TRBD2, which was not confirmed against the DNA. TRBV12-2 is designated a pseudogene. This CDR3 region has 14 residues. Here the CDR3 DNA reads TGTGCAAGTCGCTTAGCGATCGTCGCGGATACGCAGTATTTT. Its protein is CASRLAIVADTQYF.

This chain uses TRBV15 with TRBJ2-5; TRBD2 aligns across 7 bases. Looked up from germline, CDR1 is LNHNV and CDR2 is YYDKDF (reference sequence). The CDR3 has 18 residues. The V segment lost 0 bases and the J segment 3 bases; nucleotides outside the gene matches: 13. The CDR3 bases are TGTGCCACCAGCAGAGATATCTTTCCTAGCGGAGGGGAAGAGACCCAGTACTTC. Amino acid sequence: CATSRDIFPSGGEETQYF.

This chain connects TRBV6-1 to TRBJ2-7; D possibly corresponds to TRBD2 (5 bases). This CDR3 contains 16 residues. V gave up 2 bases and J gave up 2 bases, with 16 bases separating them. Germline values: CDR1 MNHNS, CDR2 SASEGT. The CDR3 DNA sequence: TGTGCCAGCAGTGAATCCGGGAAGCATACAACCTACGAGCAGTACTTC. Translation gives CASSESGKHTTYEQYF.

J is TRBJ2-7 and V is TRBV7-9, with 7 nucleotides matching TRBD1. There are 13 residues in the CDR3. The germline V gene has CDR1 SEHNR and CDR2 FQNEAQ (reference sequence). With 5 bases clipped from V and 2 bases from J, the junction kept 3 bases outside the gene matches. The CDR3 loop reads CASSIGTAYEQYF. The CDR3 nucleotides read TGTGCCAGCAGCATCGGGACAGCCTACGAGCAGTACTTC.

This clone has only a few counts. The V gene is TRBV29-1, the J gene TRBJ2-5; 7 nucleotides line up with TRBD2. The J call may be faulty, since TRBJ2-7 better matches the DNA end. This CDR3 is built from 13 residues. The germline V gene has CDR1 SQVTM and CDR2 ANQGSEA. The CDR3 DNA reads TGCAGCGTCGGGACTACGACTCGATACGAGCAGTACTTC. Translated: CSVGTTTRYEQYF.

J is TRBJ1-4 and V is TRBV15; D is possibly TRBD1 (6 bases). CDR1 and CDR2 from the germline V gene are LNHNV and YYDKDF (reference sequence). The CDR3 extends over 17 amino acids. With 0 bases removed from V and 8 bases from J, the gap between germline ends came to 19 bases. This CDR3 reads CATSREWWGRDTEKLFF. DNA of the CDR3: TGTGCCACCAGCAGAGAATGGTGGGGGAGGGACACCGAAAAACTGTTTTTT.

In DNA, the CDR3 is TGCGCCAGCAGCCACAGAAACAGGGGAAGCTCCTACAATGAGCAGTTCTTC. The encoded protein is CASSHRNRGSSYNEQFF. The V call is TRBV4-1, the J call TRBJ2-1; 7 bases fit TRBD1. Germline values: CDR1 MGHRA, CDR2 YSYEKL. The trim removed 3 bases at V and 0 bases at J, leaving 8 bases unmatched. The CDR3 runs 17 residues.

The chain has TRBV7-2 and TRBJ1-2; no clear D gene. The CDR3 extends over 14 amino acids. Trimming took off 5 bases at V and 8 bases at J, with 18 bases between the two ends. CDR1 SGHTA and CDR2 FQGNSA come from the germline V gene. CDR3 nucleotide sequence: TGTGCCAGCAGCCCCAGAGGGCAGGAGGGAGGCTACACCTTC. Its protein product is CASSPRGQEGGYTF. Based on the CDR3 plus reference TRBV7-2 and TRBJ1-2, the full variable domain is GAGVSQSPSNKVTEKGKDVELRCDPISGHTALYWYRQSLGQGLEFLIYFQGNSAPDKSGLPSDRFSAERTGGSVSTLTIQRTQQEDSAVYLCASSPRGQEGGYTFGSGTRLTVV.

Comments on this clone: Its ends do not fully match the called genes, so a read error is possible. The V call is TRBV7-9, the J call TRBJ2-7; D possibly corresponds to TRBD1 (5 bases). CDR3 length equals 14 residues. The germline gives CDR1 SEHNR, CDR2 FQNEAQ (reference sequence). CDR3 loop: CSSSSYDSLYEQYF. CDR3 in DNA: TGTTCCAGCAGCTCGTACGACAGCCTCTACGAGCAGTACTTC.

In this sample, this clone turned up once. The rearrangement joins TRBV7-6 to TRBJ2-1; TRBD2 matches 11 bases. The V gene end was trimmed by 3 bases and the J gene end by 4 bases; junction bases not matched to a gene: 2. The CDR3 totals 15 residues. Germline values: CDR1 SGHVS, CDR2 FNYEAQ. This chain's CDR3 is CASSFGTSGYNEQFF. Written as DNA, the CDR3 is TGTGCCAGCAGCTTCGGGACTAGCGGTTACAATGAGCAGTTCTTC.

This clone has more than one count but fewer than ten. The chain recombines TRBV6-1 with TRBJ1-5; D is unresolved. In germline, CDR1 is MNHNS, CDR2 SASEGT. The V gene lost 1 base and the J gene lost 5 bases, with 6 bases spanning the gap. This CDR3 has 13 amino acids. The CDR3 reads CASSEGRDQPQHF. DNA for the CDR3: TGTGCCAGCAGTGAAGGGCGGGATCAGCCCCAGCATTTT.

This chain joins TRBV25-1 and TRBJ1-2; D is perhaps TRBD1 (6 bases). From germline, CDR1 is MGHDK and CDR2 SYGVNS. The CDR3 is 16 amino acids. V shed 6 bases and J shed 3 bases, with 20 bases lying between them. The CDR3 spells CASSRYGEGGDYGYTF. The CDR3 coding sequence is TGTGCCAGCAGCCGGTACGGGGAAGGGGGGGACTATGGCTACACCTTC.